This entry is about one TCR beta chain. Original methodology: Amplification of reference gene primers was used by the study to estimate nucleated cell counts. Sequencing was performed with immunoSEQ multiplex PCR; in TCRdb, only in-frame clones are kept and a portion is missing. The V and J calls and clone size come from that table; D and trimming were worked out from the DNA. The table has some 38,000 clones, less than 90% seen once. CDR1 is KGHDR and CDR2 is SFDVKD in the germline V gene. CDR3 size: 13 residues. V dropped 4 bases and J dropped 2 bases, with 6 bases sitting between them. The data belong to a study of blood T cell repertoires in COVID-19. In the study overall: Samples taken during acute and convalescent COVID-19 were collected in the United States, Italy and Spain. Sample material is recorded as cDNA or gDNA derived from T cells, B-cell-depleted T cells, or PBMCs.

Seattle patient enrollment occurred during active infection, with longitudinal follow-up thereafter. Sequencing was done on a sample of peripheral blood. The genes are TRBV24-1 and TRBJ2-3, with D uncertain. The sequence was obtained from a man aged 60 to 75 with COVID-19, enrolled during active disease. CDR3 residues: CATSDPYTDTQYF. DNA for the CDR3: TGTGCCACCAGTGACCCTTACACAGATACGCAGTATTTT.